Listed here are 29 T cell receptor beta chains from one sample, sequenced in a study of T cell responses to AZD1222 COVID-19 vaccine. Sequencing was performed with immunoSEQ multiplex PCR; in TCRdb, only in-frame clones are kept and a portion is missing. The sample shows 150,000 to 200,000 clones, roughly 94% of them seen only once. Sample: peripheral blood, taken on day 0 of AZD1222 vaccination. These receptors all come from an adult in good health.

The V gene is TRBV27, the J gene TRBJ2-3, with D perhaps matching TRBD2 (6 bases). Germline V gives CDR1 MNHEY, CDR2 SMNVEV (reference sequence). This CDR3 comprises 12 residues. Trimming pared 6 bases from V and 4 bases from J, leaving 8 bases between. The CDR3 region is CASRSGADTQYF. The CDR3 bases are TGTGCCAGCAGATCGGGAGCAGATACGCAGTATTTT.

The chain couples TRBV5-1 to TRBJ2-7; D gene unclear. V lost 2 bases to trimming and J lost 1 base, with 7 bases between them. The V gene's germline CDR1 is SGHRS and CDR2 YFSETQ. The CDR3 has 13 residues. CDR3 sequence: CASSFGRSYEQYF. The CDR3 region has the DNA TGCGCCAGCAGCTTTGGCCGTTCCTACGAGCAGTACTTC.

The J gene is TRBJ2-7, the V gene TRBV5-1; D unresolved. Germline CDR1 reads SGHRS; CDR2 reads YFSETQ. Trimming removed 6 bases from V and 2 bases from J, with 15 bases in between. This CDR3 has 14 residues. DNA of the CDR3: TGCGCCAGCACACTGGAGACTCCTACCTACGAGCAGTACTTC. It yields the protein CASTLETPTYEQYF.

CDR3: CASSLSRMERDDYTF. For the CDR3, the DNA is TGTGCCAGCAGTTTATCCCGGATGGAGCGTGACGACTACACCTTC. The chain has TRBV27 and TRBJ1-2; D unclear. Germline V CDR1 and CDR2: MNHEY, SMNVEV (reference sequence). The CDR3 spans 15 residues. The germline V and J ends were trimmed by 0 bases and 10 bases, with 18 bases remaining between them.

The genes are TRBV5-5 and TRBJ1-5, with 8 bases matching TRBD1. Germline loops: CDR1 SGHKS, CDR2 YYEKEE (reference sequence). With 4 bases clipped from V and 4 bases from J, the junction kept 7 bases outside the gene matches. The CDR3 consists of 15 residues. CDR3 residues: CASSPGGTGNQPQHF. Written as DNA, the CDR3 is TGTGCCAGCAGCCCAGGTGGGACAGGAAATCAGCCCCAGCATTTT.

The rearrangement joins TRBV6-5 to TRBJ2-1; 7 bases are shared with TRBD1. Germline assignment: CDR1 MNHEY and CDR2 SVGAGI. V lost 6 bases, J lost 10 bases, and 6 bases stayed unmatched. This CDR3 comprises 12 residues. CDR3 loop: CASRPTGAEQFF. CDR3 DNA sequence: TGTGCCAGCAGGCCCACAGGGGCCGAGCAGTTCTTC.

J is TRBJ1-2 and V is TRBV27; D might be TRBD1 (6 bases). The V gene's germline CDR1 is MNHEY and CDR2 SMNVEV (reference sequence). This CDR3 comprises 13 residues. Trimming took 1 base from V and 8 from J, leaving 11 bases between them. CDR3 protein: CASSLFGGSGYTF. CDR3 coding DNA: TGTGCCAGCAGTTTATTCGGGGGCTCAGGCTACACCTTC.

This chain connects TRBV5-1 to TRBJ1-2; perhaps TRBD1 as D (6 bases). This CDR3 is built from 12 residues. The V gene lost 3 bases and the J gene lost 4 bases, with 7 bases spanning the gap. The germline V gene has CDR1 SGHRS and CDR2 YFSETQ. This CDR3 reads CASSSDSYGYTF. The CDR3 bases are TGCGCCAGCAGCTCGGACAGCTATGGCTACACCTTC.

The chain couples TRBV2 to TRBJ1-5; no definite D call. This CDR3 comprises 13 residues. Trimming stripped 7 bases from V and 3 bases from J, with 10 bases between. The V gene's germline CDR1 is SNHLY and CDR2 FYNNEI. CDR3 region: CASNSEVNQPQHF. CDR3 sequence (DNA): TGTGCCAGCAACTCCGAGGTCAATCAGCCCCAGCATTTT.

The V and J genes are TRBV7-6 and TRBJ2-2, with D perhaps given as TRBD1 or TRBD2 (5 bases each). V dropped 5 bases and J dropped 11 bases, with 9 bases sitting between them. CDR3 length: 11 amino acids. Germline CDR1 is SGHVS and CDR2 is FNYEAQ. Here the CDR3 DNA reads TGTGCCAGCAGCCCATGGGACGAGCTGTTTTTT. It translates to CASSPWDELFF.

This clone came up a few times. This chain links TRBV2 with TRBJ1-1; a weak D match, TRBD1 (6 bases). Germline-derived CDR1 and CDR2 are SNHLY and FYNNEI. The CDR3 has 12 amino acids. The V end was cut by 5 bases, the J end by 10 bases, with 14 bases between. The DNA for the CDR3 is TGTGCCAGCAGTTACACGGACAGTTCAGCTTTCTTT. This encodes CASSYTDSSAFF. Based on the CDR3 plus reference TRBV2 and TRBJ1-1, the full variable domain is EPEVTQTPSHQVTQMGQEVILRCVPISNHLYFYWYRQILGQKVEFLVSFYNNEISEKSEIFDDQFSVERPDGSNFTLKIRSTKLEDSAMYFCASSYTDSSAFFGQGTRLTVV.

V gene TRBV15 combines with J gene TRBJ1-2; TRBD1 matches 7 bases. The CDR3 totals 14 residues. The ends lost 7 bases at V and 7 bases at J; junction bases unmatched: 12. CDR1 and CDR2 (germline): LNHNV, YYDKDF (reference sequence). The CDR3 region has the DNA TGTGCCACCACCTCCGGGACAGCGGGGGGTGGCTACACCTTC. It translates to CATTSGTAGGGYTF.

This sequence joins TRBV25-1 and TRBJ2-2; 10 bases are a match to TRBD2. V gave up 8 bases and J gave up 0 bases; unmatched junction bases: 3. The CDR3 length is 15 residues. Germline V gene sequence: CDR1 MGHDK, CDR2 SYGVNS. The CDR3, as DNA: TGTGCCAGCTCACTAGCGGGGACGAACACCGGGGAGCTGTTTTTT. This sequence encodes CASSLAGTNTGELFF.

The V gene is TRBV27, the J gene TRBJ2-1, with D possibly being TRBD1 (5 bases). Trimming took off 3 bases at V and 5 bases at J, with 8 bases between the two ends. From germline, CDR1 is MNHEY and CDR2 SMNVEV (reference sequence). The CDR3 runs 13 residues. CDR3 residues: CASSFNRNNEQFF. CDR3 DNA: TGTGCCAGCAGTTTCAACAGGAACAATGAGCAGTTCTTC.

The chain uses TRBV6-1 and TRBJ1-1, with D unresolved. Between the trimmed V and J ends, which lost 2 bases and 4 bases, there was a span of 11 bases. The CDR3 consists of 14 residues. Germline V CDR1 and CDR2: MNHNS, SASEGT. As DNA, the CDR3 is TGTGCCAGCAGTGAAAGTCTAGGTGGCACTGAAGCTTTCTTT. It specifies CASSESLGGTEAFF.

V is TRBV4-1 and J is TRBJ2-7; D is undetermined. The CDR3 covers 16 residues. Germline V gives CDR1 MGHRA, CDR2 YSYEKL. V lost 0 bases to trimming and J lost 0 bases, with 12 bases between them. CDR3 in amino acids: CASSQDWPGSSYEQYF. In DNA form, the CDR3 reads TGCGCCAGCAGCCAAGATTGGCCAGGATCCTCCTACGAGCAGTACTTC.

This sequence joins TRBV30 and TRBJ2-7, with D possibly TRBD2 on 5 matching bases. Germline values: CDR1 GTSNPN, CDR2 SVGIG (reference sequence). The CDR3 totals 16 residues. V lost 1 base and J lost 2, with 18 bases in between. In DNA, the CDR3 is TGTGCCTGGAGTGGGTACATTACGGGGAATCCCTACGAGCAGTACTTC. Translation: CAWSGYITGNPYEQYF.

The genes are TRBV7-6 and TRBJ1-3; D gene unclear. The CDR3 covers 13 residues. V dropped 3 bases and J dropped 2 bases, with 5 bases sitting between them. Germline CDR1 is SGHVS and CDR2 is FNYEAQ. CDR3 amino acids: CASSFGAGNTIYF. DNA of the CDR3: TGTGCCAGCAGCTTTGGGGCTGGAAACACCATATATTTT. Variable domain in full (rest from reference TRBV7-6 and TRBJ1-3): GAGVSQSPRYKVTKRGQDVALRCDPISGHVSLYWYRQALGQGPEFLTYFNYEAQQDKSGLPNDRFSAERPEGSISTLTIQRTEQRDSAMYRCASSFGAGNTIYFGEGSWLTVV.

V and J are TRBV15 and TRBJ1-2, with D perhaps matching TRBD1 (5 bases). V shed 5 bases and J shed 1 base, with 14 bases lying between them. The CDR3 covers 15 residues. CDR1 and CDR2 (germline): LNHNV, YYDKDF (reference sequence). CDR3 protein: CATSLRAGINYGYTF. In DNA form, the CDR3 reads TGTGCCACCAGCCTCAGGGCAGGGATTAACTATGGCTACACCTTC. Using reference TRBV15 and TRBJ1-2 for the parts outside the CDR3, the full variable domain is DAMVIQNPRYQVTQFGKPVTLSCSQTLNHNVMYWYQQKSSQAPKLLFHYYDKDFNNEADTPDNFQSRRPNTSFCFLDIRSPGLGDTAMYLCATSLRAGINYGYTFGSGTRLTVV.

The chain recombines TRBV13 with TRBJ1-4; 7 positions agree with TRBD1. Germline V CDR1 and CDR2: PRHDT, FYEKMQ (reference sequence). Losses at the gene ends were 2 bases for V and 7 bases for J; bases not matched to a gene: 10. CDR3 length: 16 amino acids. The CDR3 region has the DNA TGTGCCAGCAGCTTAATGGAGGGGGCAGCCGGTGAAAAACTGTTTTTT. It encodes CASSLMEGAAGEKLFF.

The chain links TRBV18 to TRBJ1-1, with D tentatively TRBD1 (6 bases). Germline V gene data show CDR1 as KGHSH and CDR2 as LQKENI. The ends were cut back, 2 bases at V and 11 bases at J, with 12 bases in the middle. The CDR3 extends over 12 amino acids. CDR3 sequence (DNA): TGTGCCAGCTCACCAGACGAAGGGGGTGCTTTCTTT. It codes for CASSPDEGGAFF.

The V gene is TRBV3-1 (or the pseudogene TRBV3-2), the J gene TRBJ2-1; TRBD1 matches 10 bases. The length of the CDR3 is 15 residues. CDR1 is LGHDT, CDR2 YNNKEL, per germline (reference sequence). The J segment lost 4 bases and the V segment lost 4 bases, leaving 4 bases of the junction unmatched. CDR3 coding DNA: TGTGCCAGCAGCCCCCGGGACAGGGGTTACAATGAGCAGTTCTTC. Its translation is CASSPRDRGYNEQFF.

The rearrangement joins TRBV20-1 to TRBJ1-5; D gene uncertain. Trimming cost V 3 bases and J 7 bases, with 13 bases left between them. The CDR3 length is 13 residues. Germline V gives CDR1 DFQATT, CDR2 SNEGSKA (reference sequence). DNA for the CDR3: TGCAGTGCTAGTTCGCCGGATTACCAGCCCCAGCATTTT. Amino acids: CSASSPDYQPQHF.

This sequence joins TRBV11-3 and TRBJ2-3; 8 bases agree with TRBD1. The ends lost 5 bases at V and 2 bases at J; junction bases unmatched: 3. The length of the CDR3 is 14 residues. The germline V gene has CDR1 SGHNT and CDR2 YENEEA. The CDR3 loop reads CASSLQGVTDTQYF. CDR3 in DNA: TGTGCCAGCAGCCTACAGGGGGTCACAGATACGCAGTATTTT.

With respect to this clone: At one boundary the junction diverges from the germline segment, which might be a read error. V usage is TRBV19 and J usage is TRBJ1-2; 11 bases align to TRBD1. There are 15 residues in the CDR3. Germline V gives CDR1 LNHDA, CDR2 SQIVND (reference sequence). CDR3 region: CASSKGTGGNDGYTF. The CDR3 nucleotides are TGTGCCAGTAGTAAGGGGACAGGGGGTAACGATGGCTACACCTTC.

This chain joins TRBV28 and TRBJ1-1; 8 positions match TRBD1. Germline assignment: CDR1 MDHEN and CDR2 SYDVKM. The CDR3 spans 15 residues. The V and J ends lost 6 bases and 0 bases, in that order; junction bases with no gene match: 6. Here the CDR3 DNA reads TGTGCCAGCAGATCGGGACAGGCCCTGAACACTGAAGCTTTCTTT. Translation: CASRSGQALNTEAFF.

The chain is built from TRBV11-3 and TRBJ2-1; 7 nucleotides match TRBD2. Germline lookup yields CDR1 SGHNT and CDR2 YENEEA. Unmatched junction bases numbered 8, after V lost 5 bases and J lost 10 bases. The CDR3 spans 13 residues. CDR3 amino acids: CASSPKRDGEQFF. DNA for the CDR3: TGTGCCAGCAGCCCTAAGCGGGACGGGGAGCAGTTCTTC.

The table lists this clone with a count of one. The genes are TRBV28 and TRBJ2-5; 9 nucleotides align to TRBD1. The CDR3 spans 17 residues. Germline trimming cut 2 bases from V and 3 bases from J; bases unmatched to any gene: 10. CDR1 and CDR2 (germline): MDHEN, SYDVKM. The CDR3 sequence is CASSLRGQGTVKETQYF. The CDR3 region has the DNA TGTGCCAGCAGTTTAAGAGGACAGGGGACGGTTAAAGAGACCCAGTACTTC.

This clone was observed a single time. The chain carries TRBV7-6 and TRBJ1-1, with a possible D match to TRBD1 (5 bases). The CDR3 consists of 14 residues. Trimming cost V 1 base and J 5 bases, with 11 bases left between them. Germline CDR1 and CDR2: SGHVS and FNYEAQ. Written as DNA, the CDR3 is TGTGCCAGCAGCTTAGTGGCGGGACTTACTGAAGCTTTCTTT. It codes for CASSLVAGLTEAFF. Based on the CDR3 plus reference TRBV7-6 and TRBJ1-1, the full variable domain is GAGVSQSPRYKVTKRGQDVALRCDPISGHVSLYWYRQALGQGPEFLTYFNYEAQQDKSGLPNDRFSAERPEGSISTLTIQRTEQRDSAMYRCASSLVAGLTEAFFGQGTRLTVV.